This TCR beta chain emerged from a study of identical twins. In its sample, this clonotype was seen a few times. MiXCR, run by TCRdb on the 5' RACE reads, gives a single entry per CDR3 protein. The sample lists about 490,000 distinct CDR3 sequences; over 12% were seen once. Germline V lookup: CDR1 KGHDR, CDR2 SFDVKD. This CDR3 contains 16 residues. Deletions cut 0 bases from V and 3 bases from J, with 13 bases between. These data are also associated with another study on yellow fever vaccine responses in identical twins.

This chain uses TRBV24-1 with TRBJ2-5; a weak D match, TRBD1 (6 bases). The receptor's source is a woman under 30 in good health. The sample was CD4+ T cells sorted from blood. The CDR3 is CATSDLSGNREETQYF. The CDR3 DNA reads TGTGCCACCAGTGATTTGTCGGGCAACAGGGAAGAGACCCAGTACTTC.